The T cell receptor beta chain under discussion was sequenced for a study of cytomegalovirus exposure and HLA in healthy donors. This CDR3 comprises 16 residues. CDR1 and CDR2 (germline): MNHNY, SVGAGI (reference sequence). V lost 5 bases, J lost 5 bases, and 9 bases stayed unmatched. PCR involved 60 Vbeta and 13 Jbeta primers. Data came from immunoSEQ multiplex PCR; TCRdb stores just in-frame clones and leaves some out. Among about 140,000 clones listed, 70% to 75% were seen once. What was sequenced was PBMCs. V and J are TRBV6-6 and TRBJ2-3; 11 nucleotides align to TRBD2. This clonotype was obtained from a woman aged 25 to 45 in good health and CMV-seronegative. DNA for the CDR3: TGTGCCAGCAGTCGCACACTAGCGGGGGCGGTAGATACGCAGTATTTT. Amino acid sequence: CASSRTLAGAVDTQYF.